This record looks at one T cell receptor (beta chain) sequence and its context. These data are taken from a study of blood T cell repertoires in COVID-19. About the research overall: Sources were T cells, B-cell-depleted T cells, or PBMCs; the material itself was cDNA or gDNA.

As handled by the study authors: Reference gene primers were amplified, and this amplification served to estimate nucleated cell counts. The table came from immunoSEQ multiplex PCR; TCRdb's copy has only in-frame clones and leaves some out. V and J calls and clone size come straight from that table; D and trimming were deduced from the DNA. The table has approximately 110,000 clones, around 83% seen once; the top ten hold roughly 7.7%. Sample: peripheral blood. The receptor comes from a man in his 70s with acute or convalescent COVID-19.

CDR3 coding DNA: TGTGCCAGCAGCTTGGGGGGGGAACAGCCCCAGCATTTT. Translated, it gives CASSLGGEQPQHF. The chain joins TRBV5-6 to TRBJ1-5, with D possibly matching TRBD1 (5 bases). This CDR3 contains 13 residues. Per the germline V gene, CDR1 is SGHDT and CDR2 is YYEEEE. With 0 bases removed from V and 7 bases from J, the gap between germline ends came to 8 bases. Drawing the rest from reference TRBV5-6 and TRBJ1-5, the complete variable domain is DAGVTQSPTHLIKTRGQQVTLRCSPKSGHDTVSWYQQALGQGPQFIFQYYEEEERQRGNFPDRFSGHQFPNYSSELNVNALLLGDSALYLCASSLGGEQPQHFGDGTRLSIL.